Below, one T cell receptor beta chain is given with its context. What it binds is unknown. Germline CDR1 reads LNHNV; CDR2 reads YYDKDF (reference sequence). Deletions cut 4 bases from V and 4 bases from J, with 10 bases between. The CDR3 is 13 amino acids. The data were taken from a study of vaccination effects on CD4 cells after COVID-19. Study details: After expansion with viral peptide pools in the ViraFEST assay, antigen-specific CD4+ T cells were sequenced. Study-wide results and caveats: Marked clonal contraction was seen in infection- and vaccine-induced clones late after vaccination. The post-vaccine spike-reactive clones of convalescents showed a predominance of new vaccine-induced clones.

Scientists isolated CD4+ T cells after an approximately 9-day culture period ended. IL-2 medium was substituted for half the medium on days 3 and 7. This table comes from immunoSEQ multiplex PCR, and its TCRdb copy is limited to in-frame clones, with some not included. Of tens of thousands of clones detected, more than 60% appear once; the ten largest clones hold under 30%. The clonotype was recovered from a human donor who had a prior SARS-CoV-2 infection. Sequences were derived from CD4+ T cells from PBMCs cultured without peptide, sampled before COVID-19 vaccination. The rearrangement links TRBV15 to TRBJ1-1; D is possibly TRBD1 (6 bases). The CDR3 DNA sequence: TGTGCCACCAGCAAACAGGGTACCACTGAAGCTTTCTTT. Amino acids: CATSKQGTTEAFF. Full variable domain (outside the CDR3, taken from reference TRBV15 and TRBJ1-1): DAMVIQNPRYQVTQFGKPVTLSCSQTLNHNVMYWYQQKSSQAPKLLFHYYDKDFNNEADTPDNFQSRRPNTSFCFLDIRSPGLGDTAMYLCATSKQGTTEAFFGQGTRLTVV.